This TCR beta chain was captured in a study of Graves' ophthalmopathy and Graves' hyperthyroidism. The study's findings and limits: Among expanded thyroid clonotypes above 0.001 frequency, most also occurred in blood.

This CDR3 is built from 14 residues. Trimming cost V 3 bases and J 3 bases, with 9 bases left between them. From germline, CDR1 is SNHLY and CDR2 FYNNEI. This clonotype has at least ten counts. Its antigen is undetermined. Moderate-to-severe activity, CAS at least 3, NOSPECS at least 4 and duration under 3 months characterized donors with ophthalmopathy. If patients had other autoimmune diseases, uncontrolled infections, pregnancy or lactation, they were excluded. Using RNA transcripts, the TCR beta CDR3 regions were amplified. The authors performed first-round RT-PCR with HTBI primers and then a second-round multiplex PCR. Using its own MiXCR run on the multiplex PCR reads, TCRdb lists one record per CDR3 protein. In the table there are approximately 210,000 distinct CDR3 sequences, 20% to 25% of which are singletons.

The sample consisted of peripheral blood. The rearrangement uses TRBV2 and TRBJ1-5; D call uncertain. This TCR was sampled from a woman aged 45 to 65 with Graves' ophthalmopathy. The CDR3 nucleotides are TGTGCCAGCAGTGAGAGTACAGACAATCAGCCCCAGCATTTT. Translated: CASSESTDNQPQHF.